Following are 6 T cell receptor beta chains from one sample sequenced in a study of vaccination and CD4 T cells after COVID-19. A single record per CDR3 protein comes from TCRdb applying MiXCR to the PCR reads. The table includes some 40,000 distinct CDR3 sequences, more than 30% detected once. Time point defined: late sampling 161 to 241 days after vaccination in a few convalescent patients. The sample consisted of CD4+ T cells from blood, taken about 7 months after SARS-CoV-2 vaccination. The receptors were gathered from a human donor who had recovered from COVID-19.

In this sample, this clonotype turned up a few times. The V call is TRBV6-2 or TRBV6-3, the J call TRBJ2-5; 7 bases align to TRBD2. The V and J ends lost 4 bases and 4 bases, in that order; junction bases with no gene match: 9. The CDR3 extends over 15 amino acids. From germline, CDR1 is MNHEY and CDR2 SVGEGT. CDR3 amino acids: CASSWGRALGETQYF. The CDR3 DNA follows: TGTGCCAGCAGTTGGGGGAGGGCCCTCGGAGAGACCCAGTACTTC.

The chain carries TRBV19 and TRBJ2-5; D unresolved. Trimming cost V 1 base and J 0 bases, with 12 bases left between them. The CDR3 has 16 amino acids. Germline V gene data show CDR1 as LNHDA and CDR2 as SQIVND (reference sequence). The chain's CDR3 is CASSIAFSENQETQYF. The DNA of the CDR3 is TGTGCCAGTAGTATAGCATTCAGCGAAAACCAAGAGACCCAGTACTTC.

The J gene is TRBJ2-7, the V gene TRBV6-5; D gene ambiguous. Germline lookup yields CDR1 MNHEY and CDR2 SVGAGI. V was cut by 4 bases and J by 4 bases, with 14 bases left in between. The CDR3 covers 14 residues. In nucleotides, the CDR3 is TGTGCCAGCAGTTTTGGCCCACAATCTTACGAGCAGTACTTC. Translation: CASSFGPQSYEQYF.

This sequence joins TRBV7-9 and TRBJ2-2, with TRBD2 matching 8 bases. Trimming removed 5 bases from V and 2 bases from J; junction bases left unmatched: 7. The V gene's germline CDR1 is SEHNR and CDR2 FQNEAQ (reference sequence). This CDR3 is built from 16 residues. CDR3: CASSQGAGGNTGELFF. The CDR3 nucleotides read TGTGCCAGCAGCCAAGGGGCGGGAGGAAACACCGGGGAGCTGTTTTTT.

The chain joins TRBV19 to TRBJ2-7; D is ambiguous. V lost 3 bases and J 1 base, leaving 10 bases between the germline ends. Germline V gene sequence: CDR1 LNHDA, CDR2 SQIVND (reference sequence). The CDR3 extends over 14 amino acids. The chain's CDR3 is CASSIRDGSYEQYF. CDR3 DNA: TGTGCCAGTAGTATTAGGGATGGGTCCTACGAGCAGTACTTC.

V is TRBV2 and J is TRBJ2-1; maybe TRBD2 (6 bases). CDR1 is SNHLY, CDR2 FYNNEI, per germline. V lost 6 bases, J lost 4 bases, and 16 bases lay in between. CDR3 length: 15 amino acids. CDR3 sequence reads: CASRPQRRVYNEQFF. CDR3 bases: TGTGCCAGCAGGCCTCAGAGGAGGGTGTACAATGAGCAGTTCTTC.